Only a few counts were recorded for the clone carrying this TCR beta chain. The record originates from a study of T-cell reconstitution after alpha-beta-depleted transplantation in children. Researchers prepared the TCRbeta library using unique molecular identifiers, the study reports. TCRdb reprocessed the PCR reads via MiXCR and lists one record per CDR3 protein. The profile shows about 540,000 distinct CDR3 sequences, about a sixth of them singletons. This receptor was identified in a human donor who donated a stem cell graft to a child with acute lymphoblastic leukemia. The source was PBMCs from the stem cell graft donor, collected from the stem cell graft.

Written as DNA, the CDR3 is TGCGCCAGCAGCTTGGAAGGGCTTTGGGAGACCCAGTACTTC. It translates to CASSLEGLWETQYF. The chain is built from TRBV5-1 and TRBJ2-5; D remains unclear. CDR3 size: 14 residues. The germline V and J ends were trimmed by 0 bases and 5 bases, with 11 bases remaining between them. The germline V gene has CDR1 SGHRS and CDR2 YFSETQ.